This entry lists 18 T cell receptor beta chains sequenced from one sample in a study of T cell responses to AZD1222 COVID-19 vaccine. Clones were read by immunoSEQ multiplex PCR, and TCRdb kept only the in-frame ones, dropping some. The sample carries 150,000 to 200,000 clones, 92% recorded once. The source material was peripheral blood, sampled on day 0 of AZD1222 vaccination. The source of these receptors is an adult in good health.

This chain connects TRBV6-6 to TRBJ1-6, with unresolved D. Looked up from germline, CDR1 is MNHNY and CDR2 is SVGAGI (reference sequence). This CDR3 has 17 amino acids. With 5 bases removed from V and 0 bases from J, the gap between germline ends came to 14 bases. The CDR3 DNA reads TGTGCCAGCAGTCCCACCACCTTGAGCTCCTATAATTCACCCCTCCACTTT. Protein sequence: CASSPTTLSSYNSPLHF.

The CDR3 sequence: CASSEVREDQPQHF. DNA of the CDR3: TGTGCCAGCAGTGAGGTACGGGAGGATCAGCCCCAGCATTTT. The chain is built from TRBV2 and TRBJ1-5; no clear D. Trimming pared 3 bases from V and 5 bases from J, leaving 11 bases between. The germline CDR1 and CDR2 sequences are SNHLY and FYNNEI. The length of the CDR3 is 14 residues.

The chain couples TRBV5-8 to TRBJ2-5; TRBD1 aligns across 10 bases. After removal of 3 bases from V and 5 bases from J, the junction contained 7 bases not matched to a gene. The CDR3 totals 15 residues. The V gene's germline CDR1 is SGHTS and CDR2 YDEGEE. The chain's CDR3 is CASSSRTGGDETQYF. The CDR3 DNA is TGTGCCAGCAGCTCTCGGACAGGGGGTGACGAGACCCAGTACTTC. The whole variable domain, remainder taken from reference TRBV5-8 and TRBJ2-5, is EAGVTQSPTHLIKTRGQQATLRCSPISGHTSVYWYQQALGLGLQFLLWYDEGEERNRGNFPPRFSGRQFPNYSSELNVNALELEDSALYLCASSSRTGGDETQYFGPGTRLLVL.

The rearrangement uses TRBV19 and TRBJ1-1; tentative D call: TRBD1 (5 bases). The CDR3 has 13 residues. Germline lookup yields CDR1 LNHDA and CDR2 SQIVND (reference sequence). The ends were cut back, 4 bases at V and 0 bases at J, with 6 bases in the middle. The CDR3: CASSKGMNTEAFF. The CDR3 DNA is TGTGCCAGTAGTAAGGGGATGAACACTGAAGCTTTCTTT.

The chain uses TRBV27 and TRBJ2-5, with unresolved D. Germline V gene data show CDR1 as MNHEY and CDR2 as SMNVEV (reference sequence). This CDR3 is 10 amino acids long. Between the trimmed V and J ends, which lost 6 bases and 3 bases, there was a span of 2 bases. The DNA for the CDR3 is TGTGCCAGCAGAAAAGAGACCCAGTACTTC. Encoded protein: CASRKETQYF.

This clone was detected only a few times. This chain uses TRBV5-1 with TRBJ1-6; D remains ambiguous. With 0 bases removed from V and 9 bases from J, the gap between germline ends came to 13 bases. CDR3 size: 15 residues. Germline CDR1 SGHRS, CDR2 YFSETQ. The CDR3 bases are TGCGCCAGCAGCTTGGAGGGCTCGCGAGCTTCACCCCTCCACTTT. Translated: CASSLEGSRASPLHF.

This rearrangement joins TRBV15 to TRBJ1-5, with D perhaps matching TRBD1 (5 bases). Per germline, CDR1 LNHNV and CDR2 YYDKDF (reference sequence). V was shortened by 0 bases and J by 4 bases, with 13 bases between the two germline ends. The CDR3 runs to 16 residues. CDR3 bases: TGTGCCACCAGCAGAGAGGGGCCAGGGACTAATCAGCCCCAGCATTTT. This gives the protein CATSREGPGTNQPQHF.

The genes are TRBV6-5 and TRBJ2-2; TRBD1 might be the D (6 bases). V was shortened by 4 bases and J by 6 bases, with 12 bases between the two germline ends. The CDR3 contains 14 residues. Germline V gene lookup returns CDR1 MNHEY and CDR2 SVGAGI. The CDR3 bases are TGTGCCAGCAGTTCAGACGGGACACCCGGGGAGCTGTTTTTT. Protein product: CASSSDGTPGELFF.

The chain carries TRBV28 and TRBJ1-4; 8 bases map to TRBD1. Trimming cost V 2 bases and J 8 bases; bases outside gene matches: 4. The CDR3 is made up of 14 amino acids. Germline CDR1 is MDHEN and CDR2 is SYDVKM. The CDR3 loop reads CASSLGTGREKLFF. CDR3 nucleotides: TGTGCCAGCAGTTTAGGGACAGGACGAGAAAAACTGTTTTTT.

The chain recombines TRBV6-5 with TRBJ1-1; tentatively, D is TRBD1 (5 bases). This CDR3 comprises 13 residues. The V gene lost 7 bases and the J gene lost 5 bases, with 14 bases spanning the gap. CDR1 is MNHEY, CDR2 SVGAGI, per germline. CDR3 nucleotide sequence: TGTGCCAGCATTCCGGGGGGTCGAACTGAAGCTTTCTTT. Its translation: CASIPGGRTEAFF.

To note about this clone: Other nucleotide sequences in the sample specify the same CDR3. The chain links TRBV30 to TRBJ1-5, with D unresolved. The length of the CDR3 is 13 residues. V lost 0 bases, J lost 7 bases, and 10 bases lay in between. Germline lookup yields CDR1 GTSNPN and CDR2 SVGIG (reference sequence). CDR3: CAWSVRESQPQHF. Written as DNA, the CDR3 is TGTGCCTGGAGTGTAAGAGAGAGCCAGCCCCAGCATTTT.

The chain links TRBV6-1 to TRBJ2-1, with D hard to call. The CDR3 has 12 residues. CDR1 is MNHNS, CDR2 SASEGT, per germline. The V gene lost 3 bases and the J gene lost 9 bases, with 9 bases spanning the gap. The CDR3 DNA follows: TGTGCCAGCAGTGACCAAGGGTTTGAGCAGTTCTTC. It translates to CASSDQGFEQFF.

The genes are TRBV7-6 and TRBJ1-1; no reliable D call. The CDR3 has 14 amino acids. The V and J ends lost 1 base and 4 bases respectively, with 10 bases between them. Germline CDR1 and CDR2: SGHVS and FNYEAQ. The CDR3 DNA reads as TGTGCCAGCAGCTTAGGCCGGCGGGGCACTGAAGCTTTCTTT. This encodes CASSLGRRGTEAFF. The whole variable domain, remainder taken from reference TRBV7-6 and TRBJ1-1, is GAGVSQSPRYKVTKRGQDVALRCDPISGHVSLYWYRQALGQGPEFLTYFNYEAQQDKSGLPNDRFSAERPEGSISTLTIQRTEQRDSAMYRCASSLGRRGTEAFFGQGTRLTVV.

This rearrangement joins TRBV6-5 to TRBJ1-2; the D is unclear. Trimming removed 8 bases at V and 5 bases at J, with 15 bases between. This CDR3 has 13 amino acids. CDR1 MNHEY and CDR2 SVGAGI come from the germline V gene. This chain's CDR3 is CASGRPYAYGYTF. CDR3 DNA sequence: TGTGCCAGCGGCAGACCTTATGCGTATGGCTACACCTTC.

This clone has a single count. V is TRBV7-2 and J is TRBJ2-1, with D maybe TRBD2 (5 bases). The CDR3 spans 14 residues. In germline, CDR1 is SGHTA, CDR2 FQGNSA. The V gene lost 2 bases and the J gene lost 9 bases, with 14 bases spanning the gap. The CDR3 sequence: CASSLSGLQSEQFF. CDR3 nucleotide sequence: TGTGCCAGCAGCTTAAGCGGACTCCAAAGTGAGCAGTTCTTC.

V is TRBV3-1 (or the pseudogene TRBV3-2) and J is TRBJ1-2; tentative D call: TRBD1 (5 bases). The CDR3 totals 15 residues. Trimming took 0 bases from V and 6 from J, leaving 14 bases between them. Per germline, CDR1 LGHDT and CDR2 YNNKEL (reference sequence). CDR3 sequence (DNA): TGTGCCAGCAGCCAAGATGGATCCAGGGCCAATGGCTACACCTTC. Encoded protein: CASSQDGSRANGYTF.

The chain uses TRBV6-5 and TRBJ1-2; 8 bases line up with TRBD1. The V and J ends lost 0 bases and 5 bases, in that order; junction bases with no gene match: 8. There are 16 residues in the CDR3. CDR1 is MNHEY, CDR2 SVGAGI, per germline. CDR3: CASSYSGGTGGYGYTF. CDR3 nucleotides: TGTGCCAGCAGTTACTCGGGGGGGACAGGAGGGTATGGCTACACCTTC.

This clone was counted a few times. The chain combines TRBV7-2 with TRBJ1-1; maybe TRBD1 (6 bases). Germline V gives CDR1 SGHTA, CDR2 FQGNSA. The CDR3 covers 14 residues. The V end lost 5 bases, the J end lost 3 bases, and 13 bases lay between the germline ends. CDR3: CASSPQGRDTEAFF. The CDR3 DNA sequence: TGTGCCAGCAGCCCACAGGGAAGGGACACTGAAGCTTTCTTT.